The 18 T cell receptor beta chains reported below all come from one sample, sequenced in a study of response to subunit inactivated influenza vaccine. TCRdb reprocessed the RT-PCR reads via MiXCR and lists one record per CDR3 protein. This table holds approximately 730,000 distinct CDR3 sequences, roughly 13% found once. Source: PBMCs from blood, taken around 15 days before vaccination. These receptors originate from a man in his fifties who received an inactivated influenza vaccine.

In its sample, this clonotype was seen once. A much larger clone lies a single base off, so this may be a read error. V gene TRBV20-1 combines with J gene TRBJ2-7; possible D gene TRBD1, 6 bases. CDR1 is DFQATT and CDR2 is SNEGSKA in the germline V gene (reference sequence). V lost 7 bases and J lost 0, with 13 bases in between. The CDR3 is 13 residues long. The chain's CDR3 is CSVPRTVSYEQYF. The CDR3 bases are TGCAGTGTCCCCAGGACAGTCTCCTACGAGCAGTACTTC.

The chain uses TRBV28 and TRBJ2-5; 7 bases agree with TRBD1. CDR3 length: 13 amino acids. The V segment lost 6 bases and the J segment 5 bases; nucleotides outside the gene matches: 6. Germline CDR1 MDHEN, CDR2 SYDVKM. The CDR3 is CASSWTGRETQYF. CDR3 DNA sequence: TGTGCCAGCAGCTGGACAGGACGGGAGACCCAGTACTTC.

This clonotype appeared a few times. The V call is TRBV12-3 or TRBV12-4, the J call TRBJ1-6; 7 nucleotides agree with TRBD1. Unmatched junction bases numbered 7, after V lost 8 bases and J lost 6 bases. The CDR3 is 14 amino acids. DNA of the CDR3: TGTGCCAGCCGACGGACAGGTACTAATTCACCCCTCCACTTT. This sequence encodes CASRRTGTNSPLHF.

The table lists this clonotype with a few counts. The chain employs TRBV20-1 and TRBJ2-7, with 11 bases identical to TRBD2. From germline, CDR1 is DFQATT and CDR2 SNEGSKA (reference sequence). The CDR3 runs 14 residues. The DNA for the CDR3 is TGCAGGGTTCTTACTAGCGGGAGAGGCAACGAGCAGTACTTC. Residues: CRVLTSGRGNEQYF.

The CDR3 region is CASSLYRSSYNEQFF. CDR3 DNA sequence: TGTGCCAGCAGCTTATATCGCAGCTCCTACAATGAGCAGTTCTTC. This chain links TRBV7-2 with TRBJ2-1; no clear D. Germline values: CDR1 SGHTA, CDR2 FQGNSA. This CDR3 has 15 amino acids. The V gene lost 2 bases and the J gene lost 0 bases, with 8 bases spanning the gap.

There are many counts of this clonotype. The chain recombines TRBV7-2 with TRBJ1-4; D perhaps matches TRBD1 (5 bases). Germline V gene sequence: CDR1 SGHTA, CDR2 FQGNSA. This CDR3 has 14 amino acids. Trimming stripped 0 bases from V and 8 bases from J, with 10 bases between. As DNA, the CDR3 is TGTGCCAGCAGCTTAGCCCCCGGGGGGGAAAAACTGTTTTTT. Its translation is CASSLAPGGEKLFF. Full variable domain (outside the CDR3, taken from reference TRBV7-2 and TRBJ1-4): GAGVSQSPSNKVTEKGKDVELRCDPISGHTALYWYRQSLGQGLEFLIYFQGNSAPDKSGLPSDRFSAERTGGSVSTLTIQRTQQEDSAVYLCASSLAPGGEKLFFGSGTQLSVL.

This clonotype was counted many times. The rearrangement uses TRBV29-1 and TRBJ1-5; possibly TRBD1 for D (5 bases). The V gene lost 5 bases and the J gene lost 4 bases, with 12 bases spanning the gap. The CDR3 runs to 13 residues. Germline CDR1 SQVTM, CDR2 ANQGSEA. This CDR3 reads CSVQLGGNQPQHF. The CDR3 coding sequence is TGCAGCGTTCAACTCGGGGGAAATCAGCCCCAGCATTTT. Drawing the rest from reference TRBV29-1 and TRBJ1-5, the complete variable domain is SAVISQKPSRDICQRGTSLTIQCQVDSQVTMMFWYRQQPGQSLTLIATANQGSEATYESGFVIDKFPISRPNLTFSTLTVSNMSPEDSSIYLCSVQLGGNQPQHFGDGTRLSIL.

The chain uses TRBV20-1 and TRBJ2-1; 12 positions match TRBD1. This CDR3 comprises 16 residues. V dropped 6 bases and J dropped 3; count of bases not matched to a gene: 9. From germline, CDR1 is DFQATT and CDR2 SNEGSKA (reference sequence). The CDR3 nucleotides read TGCAGTGCAGGGACAGGGGGCGCGGGTATCTACAATGAGCAGTTCTTC. This encodes CSAGTGGAGIYNEQFF.

This clonotype was detected only a few times. The chain employs TRBV5-6 and TRBJ1-1, with a weak D call TRBD1 (5 bases). CDR3 length: 12 residues. Germline V gives CDR1 SGHDT, CDR2 YYEEEE. V shed 5 bases and J shed 4 bases, with 9 bases lying between them. The DNA of the CDR3 is TGTGCCAGCAGGGCAGGGACCACTGAAGCTTTCTTT. Protein product: CASRAGTTEAFF.

V is TRBV20-1 and J is TRBJ2-3; TRBD1 agrees at 8 bases. The germline CDR1 and CDR2 sequences are DFQATT and SNEGSKA (reference sequence). V trimming: 3 bases; J trimming: 2 bases; junction bases outside the gene matches: 10. CDR3 size: 16 residues. CDR3 in amino acids: CSARPPRQGYTDTQYF. CDR3 nucleotide sequence: TGCAGTGCTAGGCCCCCGCGACAGGGGTACACAGATACGCAGTATTTT.

This chain's CDR3 is CATSRETGINEKLFF. The CDR3 DNA sequence: TGTGCCACCAGCAGAGAGACAGGAATCAATGAAAAACTGTTTTTT. The chain carries TRBV15 and TRBJ1-4; D might be TRBD1 (6 bases). The CDR3 runs 15 residues. V lost 0 bases and J 5 bases, leaving 10 bases between the germline ends. Germline V gene data show CDR1 as LNHNV and CDR2 as YYDKDF (reference sequence).

This chain uses TRBV7-2 with TRBJ2-7, with TRBD1 as a possible D gene (6 bases). This CDR3 region has 14 residues. Trimming pared 1 base from V and 3 bases from J, leaving 10 bases between. Germline loops: CDR1 SGHTA, CDR2 FQGNSA. CDR3 sequence reads: CASSLGTDFYEQYF. The CDR3 coding sequence is TGTGCCAGCAGCTTAGGGACAGATTTCTACGAGCAGTACTTC.

V gene TRBV5-1 combines with J gene TRBJ2-3, with D possibly matching TRBD1 (5 bases). The CDR3 sequence is 13 residues long. Germline CDR1 SGHRS, CDR2 YFSETQ. V lost 5 bases, J lost 6 bases, and 13 bases lay in between. The CDR3 sequence is CASRAHAGDTQYF. Written as DNA, the CDR3 is TGCGCCAGCAGAGCGCACGCAGGGGATACGCAGTATTTT.

This rearrangement joins TRBV20-1 to TRBJ1-1; 9 positions agree with TRBD1. Looked up from germline, CDR1 is DFQATT and CDR2 is SNEGSKA (reference sequence). CDR3 length: 15 amino acids. V shed 7 bases and J 2 bases; nucleotides not matched to a gene: 11. This CDR3 is CSGPKGDRANTEAFF. In DNA, the CDR3 is TGCAGTGGCCCCAAGGGGGACAGGGCTAACACTGAAGCTTTCTTT.

The genes are TRBV4-3 and TRBJ2-7, with 10 bases fitting TRBD2. With V trimmed by 0 bases and J by 7 bases, 6 bases remained unmatched. CDR3 length equals 15 residues. The germline V gene has CDR1 LGHNA and CDR2 YSLEER. DNA of the CDR3: TGCGCCAGCAGCCAAGAAGCGGGAGGGCCGGGGGAGCAGTACTTC. The encoded protein is CASSQEAGGPGEQYF.

This clonotype was recorded once. The J gene is TRBJ1-2, the V gene TRBV12-3 or TRBV12-4; perhaps TRBD1 as D (6 bases). Trimming left V 10 bases short and J 8 bases short, with 17 bases between. The CDR3 contains 12 residues. CDR3 residues: CAIHGPGGGYTF. The CDR3 nucleotides are TGTGCCATCCACGGCCCGGGGGGCGGCTACACCTTC.

The table lists this clonotype with a few counts. The chain carries TRBV4-3 and TRBJ1-2, with 7 bases matching TRBD1. This CDR3 is built from 15 residues. Germline loops: CDR1 LGHNA, CDR2 YSLEER. Trimming took 2 bases from V and 4 from J; bases not matched to a gene: 7. For the CDR3, the DNA is TGCGCCAGCAGCCAATTAGACAGGGAGGGCTATGGCTACACCTTC. Protein sequence: CASSQLDREGYGYTF.

This clonotype was seen more than once but under ten times. The chain joins TRBV4-2 to TRBJ1-3; 9 bases are a match to TRBD1. J was trimmed by 2 bases and V by 0 bases; bases with no gene match: 14. From germline, CDR1 is LGHNA and CDR2 YNFKEQ. This CDR3 comprises 20 residues. In DNA, the CDR3 is TGTGCCAGCAGCCAAGATGCGGCGGGGACAGGGACAAGAACTGGAAACACCATATATTTT. Translated, it gives CASSQDAAGTGTRTGNTIYF.